What follows is one TCR beta chain and its context. Its specificity is unknown. The data were taken from a study of T cell responses to AZD1222 COVID-19 vaccine. Study results and limitations: Donors in the cohort were predominantly white British and more often female, and clonal diversity was possibly underestimated.

Germline V gives CDR1 SQVTM, CDR2 ANQGSEA. Trimming stripped 6 bases from V and 5 bases from J, with 16 bases between. The CDR3 spans 13 residues. The table came from immunoSEQ multiplex PCR; TCRdb's copy has only in-frame clones and leaves some out. The data hold 45,000 to 60,000 clones, with 87% observed a single time. The specimen comprised peripheral blood, sampled on day 0 of AZD1222 vaccination. The receptor was isolated from an adult in good health. The gene calls are TRBV29-1 and TRBJ1-1; a weak D match, TRBD1 (6 bases). The CDR3 loop reads CSVAQGGLTEAFF. The CDR3 DNA sequence: TGCAGCGTCGCACAGGGAGGGCTAACTGAAGCTTTCTTT.